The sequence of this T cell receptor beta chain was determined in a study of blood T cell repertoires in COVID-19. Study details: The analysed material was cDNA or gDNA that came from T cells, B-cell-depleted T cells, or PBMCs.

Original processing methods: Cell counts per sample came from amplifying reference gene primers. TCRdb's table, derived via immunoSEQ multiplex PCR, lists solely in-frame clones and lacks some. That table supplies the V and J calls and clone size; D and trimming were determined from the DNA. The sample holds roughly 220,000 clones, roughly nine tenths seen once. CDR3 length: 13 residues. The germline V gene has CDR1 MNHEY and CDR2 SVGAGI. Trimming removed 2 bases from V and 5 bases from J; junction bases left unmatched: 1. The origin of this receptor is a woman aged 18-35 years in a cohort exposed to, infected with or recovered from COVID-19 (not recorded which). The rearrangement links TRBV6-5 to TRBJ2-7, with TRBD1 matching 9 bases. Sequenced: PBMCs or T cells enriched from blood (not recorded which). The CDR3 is CASSYGQGNEQYF. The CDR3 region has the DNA TGTGCCAGCAGTTACGGACAGGGGAACGAGCAGTACTTC.